This T cell receptor beta chain appears in the sequencing data of a study of T cells after yellow fever vaccination. This CDR3 region has 13 residues. In germline, CDR1 is SGHDN, CDR2 FVKESK. Trimming took off 0 bases at V and 7 bases at J, with 8 bases between the two ends. This clonotype was counted many times. MiXCR was run by TCRdb on the 5' RACE reads, yielding one entry per CDR3 protein. The table records under 200,000 distinct CDR3 sequences, 6% to 7.5% of them present only once. The input for sequencing was CD4+ T cells sorted from PBMCs, taken less than 6 days after the first yellow fever vaccination. The chain couples TRBV14 to TRBJ2-3, with D unresolved. The receptor's source is a young man who received the YFV17D yellow fever vaccine. CDR3 in DNA: TGTGCCAGCAGCCAAGAAGGGTTCTATACGCAGTATTTT. It is translated as CASSQEGFYTQYF. Drawing the rest from reference TRBV14 and TRBJ2-3, the complete variable domain is EAGVTQFPSHSVIEKGQTVTLRCDPISGHDNLYWYRRVMGKEIKFLLHFVKESKQDESGMPNNRFLAERTGGTYSTLKVQPAELEDSGVYFCASSQEGFYTQYFGPGTRLTVL.